Below, 10 T cell receptor beta chains from the same sample are listed, as sequenced in a study of blood T cell repertoires in COVID-19. Data came from immunoSEQ multiplex PCR; TCRdb stores just in-frame clones and leaves some out. This sample yields 200,000 to 300,000 clones, of which 75% to 90% are seen a single time; under 2.5% belongs to the top ten. What was sequenced was peripheral blood. The receptors stem from a man younger than 40 with active or convalescent COVID-19.

The chain joins TRBV19 to TRBJ2-2; 8 nucleotides line up with TRBD2. The CDR3 length is 16 residues. Germline CDR1 reads LNHDA; CDR2 reads SQIVND (reference sequence). J lost 3 bases, V lost 5 bases, and 8 bases had no gene match. The CDR3 protein is CASSDSGGMYTGELFF. CDR3 DNA: TGTGCCAGTAGTGACAGCGGGGGTATGTACACCGGGGAGCTGTTTTTT.

The sample holds a few counts of this clone. This chain connects TRBV7-8 to TRBJ2-3, with a possible D match to TRBD2 (6 bases). Germline CDR1 reads SGHVS; CDR2 reads FQNEAQ. Deletions cut 5 bases from V and 4 bases from J, with 16 bases between. This CDR3 is built from 15 residues. CDR3 DNA sequence: TGTGCCAGCAGCGTCGTGGGGGGTACCCCAGATACGCAGTATTTT. Translating gives CASSVVGGTPDTQYF.

The chain has TRBV9 and TRBJ1-1; D might be TRBD1 (5 bases). CDR3 length: 16 amino acids. Germline CDR1 and CDR2: SGDLS and YYNGEE. The ends were cut back, 3 bases at V and 5 bases at J, with 20 bases in the middle. CDR3 protein: CASSGGDLVGRTEAFF. CDR3 in DNA: TGTGCCAGCAGCGGAGGGGACCTAGTGGGGAGGACTGAAGCTTTCTTT.

The chain couples TRBV5-1 to TRBJ1-4, with 8 positions matching TRBD1. The CDR3 covers 17 residues. J lost 8 bases, V lost 0 bases, and 12 bases had no gene match. Germline V gene lookup returns CDR1 SGHRS and CDR2 YFSETQ. This chain's CDR3 is CASSLVFAGTGREKLFF. CDR3 DNA: TGCGCCAGCAGCTTGGTTTTCGCCGGGACAGGAAGGGAAAAACTGTTTTTT.

The CDR3 loop reads CASSEVEKSGNTIYF. DNA for the CDR3: TGCGCCAGCAGTGAAGTCGAGAAGTCTGGAAACACCATATATTTT. This chain uses TRBV10-2 with TRBJ1-3, with unresolved D. V was clipped by 3 bases and J by 1 base, with 10 bases between them. This CDR3 has 15 residues. Per germline, CDR1 WSHSY and CDR2 SAAADI.

V is TRBV3-1 (or the pseudogene TRBV3-2) and J is TRBJ1-1; a possible D gene is TRBD1 (6 bases). CDR3 length equals 18 residues. Trimming removed 2 bases at V and 5 bases at J, with 24 bases between. The germline V gene has CDR1 LGHDT and CDR2 YNNKEL (reference sequence). In nucleotides, the CDR3 is TGTGCCAGCAGCCAACCAGGGGTCCGTTTTATATCGAAAACTGAAGCTTTCTTT. Translation gives CASSQPGVRFISKTEAFF.

The chain uses TRBV7-3 and TRBJ1-1; D is perhaps TRBD1 (5 bases). The ends were cut back, 8 bases at V and 4 bases at J, with 14 bases in the middle. The V gene's germline CDR1 is SGHTA and CDR2 FQGTGA. There are 13 residues in the CDR3. The CDR3: CASGSNRGTEAFF. DNA for the CDR3: TGTGCCAGCGGTTCCAATAGGGGCACTGAAGCTTTCTTT.

The chain couples TRBV4-1 to TRBJ1-1, with D tentatively TRBD1 (5 bases). The CDR3 consists of 15 residues. Trimming removed 0 bases from V and 11 bases from J, with 19 bases in between. CDR1 and CDR2 (germline): MGHRA, YSYEKL. The chain's CDR3 is CASSQEPGTYVDAFF. The CDR3, as DNA: TGCGCCAGCAGCCAAGAACCCGGGACTTACGTGGATGCTTTCTTT.

The chain joins TRBV21-1 to TRBJ2-2; the table's D gene call, TRBD1, was not cross checked with the DNA. TRBV21-1 is tagged as a pseudogene. This CDR3 contains 15 residues. The CDR3 DNA reads as TGTGCCAGCAGCAGCTGGACAGCAGACACCGGGGAGCTGTTTTTT. Translating gives CASSSWTADTGELFF.

This chain connects TRBV9 to TRBJ2-3, with D possibly TRBD2 on 6 matching bases. In germline, CDR1 is SGDLS, CDR2 YYNGEE. CDR3 length: 14 residues. Trimming shortened V by 4 bases and J by 3 bases, and 12 bases separated the two germline ends. CDR3 sequence: CASSRESRTDTQYF. CDR3 DNA: TGTGCCAGCAGCCGGGAGAGCAGGACAGATACGCAGTATTTT. The variable domain in full, completed from reference TRBV9 and TRBJ2-3, reads DSGVTQTPKHLITATGQRVTLRCSPRSGDLSVYWYQQSLDQGLQFLIQYYNGEERAKGNILERFSAQQFPDLHSELNLSSLELGDSALYFCASSRESRTDTQYFGPGTRLTVL.